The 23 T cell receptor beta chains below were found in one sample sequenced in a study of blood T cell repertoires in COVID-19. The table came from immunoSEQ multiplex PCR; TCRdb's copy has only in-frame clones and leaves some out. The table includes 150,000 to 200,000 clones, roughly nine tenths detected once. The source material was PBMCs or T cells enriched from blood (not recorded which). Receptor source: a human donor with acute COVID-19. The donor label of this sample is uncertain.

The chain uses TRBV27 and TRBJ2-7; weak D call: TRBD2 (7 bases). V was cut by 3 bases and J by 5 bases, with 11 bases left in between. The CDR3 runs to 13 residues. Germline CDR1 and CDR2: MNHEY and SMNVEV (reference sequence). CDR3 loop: CASSLLGGHEQYF. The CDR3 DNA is TGTGCCAGCAGTTTGTTGGGGGGGCACGAGCAGTACTTC.

The CDR3 protein is CASSSPGQGNTIYF. The CDR3 DNA reads as TGTGCCAGCAGCTCCCCTGGACAGGGAAACACCATATATTTT. V gene TRBV7-2 combines with J gene TRBJ1-3, with TRBD1 as a possible D gene (6 bases). The CDR3 sequence is 14 residues long. In germline, CDR1 is SGHTA, CDR2 FQGNSA. Trimming took off 4 bases at V and 4 bases at J, with 11 bases between the two ends.

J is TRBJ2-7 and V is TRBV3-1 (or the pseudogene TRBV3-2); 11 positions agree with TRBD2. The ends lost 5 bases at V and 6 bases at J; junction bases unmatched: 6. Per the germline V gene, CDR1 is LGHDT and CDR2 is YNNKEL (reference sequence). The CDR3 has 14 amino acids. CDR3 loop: CASSKLAGDGEQYF. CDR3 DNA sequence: TGTGCCAGCAGCAAACTAGCGGGGGATGGCGAGCAGTACTTC.

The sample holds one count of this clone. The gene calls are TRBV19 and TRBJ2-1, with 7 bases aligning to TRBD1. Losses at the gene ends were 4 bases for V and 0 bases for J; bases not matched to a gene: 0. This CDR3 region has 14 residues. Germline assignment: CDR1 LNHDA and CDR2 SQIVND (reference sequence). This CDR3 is CASSTGGSYNEQFF. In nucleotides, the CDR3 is TGTGCCAGTAGTACAGGGGGCTCCTACAATGAGCAGTTCTTC.

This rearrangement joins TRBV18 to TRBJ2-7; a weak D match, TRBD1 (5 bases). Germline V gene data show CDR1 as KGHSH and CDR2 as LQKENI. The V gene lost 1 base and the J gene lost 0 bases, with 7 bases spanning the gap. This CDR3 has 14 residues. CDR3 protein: CASSPLDSSYEQYF. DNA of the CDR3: TGTGCCAGCTCACCACTTGACAGCTCCTACGAGCAGTACTTC.

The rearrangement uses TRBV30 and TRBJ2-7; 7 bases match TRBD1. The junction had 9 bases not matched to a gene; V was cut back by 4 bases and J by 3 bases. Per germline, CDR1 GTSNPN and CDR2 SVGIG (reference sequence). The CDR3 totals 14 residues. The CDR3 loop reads CAWTYGDSRYEQYF. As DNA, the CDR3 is TGTGCCTGGACTTACGGGGACAGCCGCTACGAGCAGTACTTC.

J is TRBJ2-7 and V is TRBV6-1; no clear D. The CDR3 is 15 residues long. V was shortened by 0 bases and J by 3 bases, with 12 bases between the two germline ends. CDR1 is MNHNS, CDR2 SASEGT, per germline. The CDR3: CASSEASHTRYEQYF. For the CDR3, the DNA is TGTGCCAGCAGTGAAGCGTCGCACACCCGCTACGAGCAGTACTTC.

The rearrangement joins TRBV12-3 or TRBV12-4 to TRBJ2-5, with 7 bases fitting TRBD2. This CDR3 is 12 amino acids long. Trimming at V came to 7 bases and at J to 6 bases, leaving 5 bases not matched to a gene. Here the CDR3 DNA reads TGTGCCAGCAATGGGGGGGGGAAGACCCAGTACTTC. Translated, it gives CASNGGGKTQYF.

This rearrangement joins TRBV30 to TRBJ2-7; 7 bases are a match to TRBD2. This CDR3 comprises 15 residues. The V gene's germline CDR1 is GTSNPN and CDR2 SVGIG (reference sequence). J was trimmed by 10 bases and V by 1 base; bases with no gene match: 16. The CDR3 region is CAWSGVQRGGAVQYF. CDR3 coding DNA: TGTGCCTGGAGTGGCGTCCAGCGGGGCGGGGCGGTTCAGTACTTC.

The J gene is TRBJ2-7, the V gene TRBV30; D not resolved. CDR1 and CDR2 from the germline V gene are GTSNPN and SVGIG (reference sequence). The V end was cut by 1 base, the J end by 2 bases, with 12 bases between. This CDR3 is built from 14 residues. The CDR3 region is CAWSAGLRPYEQYF. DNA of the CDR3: TGTGCCTGGAGTGCCGGTTTGCGGCCCTACGAGCAGTACTTC.

CDR3 nucleotide sequence: TGTGCCAGCAGCGTGGGACAGGGAGATAATTCACCCCTCCACTTT. Protein sequence: CASSVGQGDNSPLHF. The chain is built from TRBV9 and TRBJ1-6, with 9 bases matching TRBD1. The V gene's germline CDR1 is SGDLS and CDR2 YYNGEE. The CDR3 is made up of 15 amino acids. Losses at the gene ends were 2 bases for V and 5 bases for J; bases not matched to a gene: 2.

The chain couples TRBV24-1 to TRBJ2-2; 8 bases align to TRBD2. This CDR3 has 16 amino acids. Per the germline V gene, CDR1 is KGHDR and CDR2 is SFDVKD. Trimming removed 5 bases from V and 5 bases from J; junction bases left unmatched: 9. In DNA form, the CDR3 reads TGTGCCACCAGTGGAACGGGGGGGCGGGCGACCGGGGAGCTGTTTTTT. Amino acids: CATSGTGGRATGELFF.

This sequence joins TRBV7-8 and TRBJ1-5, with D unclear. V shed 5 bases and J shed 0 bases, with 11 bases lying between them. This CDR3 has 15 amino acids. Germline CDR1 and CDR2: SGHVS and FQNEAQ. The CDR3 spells CASSPTGYSNQPQHF. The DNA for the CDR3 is TGTGCCAGCAGCCCTACGGGTTATAGCAATCAGCCCCAGCATTTT.

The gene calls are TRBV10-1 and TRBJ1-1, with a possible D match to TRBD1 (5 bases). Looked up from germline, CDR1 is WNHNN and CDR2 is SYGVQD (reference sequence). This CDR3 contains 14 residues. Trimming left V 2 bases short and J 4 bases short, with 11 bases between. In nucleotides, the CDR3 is TGCGCCAGCAGTGAGGGCAGAAGGGGCACTGAAGCTTTCTTT. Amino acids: CASSEGRRGTEAFF.

CDR3 loop: CASSQEVAGNEKLFF. Written as DNA, the CDR3 is TGTGCCAGCAGCCAAGAGGTAGCTGGTAATGAAAAACTGTTTTTT. The chain recombines TRBV3-1 (or the pseudogene TRBV3-2) with TRBJ1-4; D gene unclear. The V end lost 0 bases, the J end lost 4 bases, and 9 bases lay between the germline ends. The CDR3 extends over 15 amino acids. Germline loops: CDR1 LGHDT, CDR2 YNNKEL (reference sequence).

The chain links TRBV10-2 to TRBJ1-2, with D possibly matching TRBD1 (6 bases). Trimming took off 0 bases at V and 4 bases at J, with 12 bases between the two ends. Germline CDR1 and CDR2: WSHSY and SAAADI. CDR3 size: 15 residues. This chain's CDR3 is CASSESLDRPYGYTF. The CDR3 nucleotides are TGCGCCAGCAGTGAGTCGTTGGACAGACCCTATGGCTACACCTTC.

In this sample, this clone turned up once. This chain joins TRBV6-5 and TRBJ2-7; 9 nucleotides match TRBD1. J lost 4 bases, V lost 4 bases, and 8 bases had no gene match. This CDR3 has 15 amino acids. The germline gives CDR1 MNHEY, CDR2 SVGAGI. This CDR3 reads CASSSDGTGLYEQYF. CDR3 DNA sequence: TGTGCCAGCAGTTCCGACGGGACAGGGCTATACGAGCAGTACTTC.

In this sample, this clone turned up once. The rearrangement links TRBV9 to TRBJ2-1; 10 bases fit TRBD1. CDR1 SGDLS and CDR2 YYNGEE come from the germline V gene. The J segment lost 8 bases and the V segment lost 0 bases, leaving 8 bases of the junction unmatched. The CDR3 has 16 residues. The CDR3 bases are TGTGCCAGCAGCGTAGAAGGGGGACAGGGGATCGATGAGCAGTTCTTC. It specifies CASSVEGGQGIDEQFF. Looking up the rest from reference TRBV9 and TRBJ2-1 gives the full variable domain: DSGVTQTPKHLITATGQRVTLRCSPRSGDLSVYWYQQSLDQGLQFLIQYYNGEERAKGNILERFSAQQFPDLHSELNLSSLELGDSALYFCASSVEGGQGIDEQFFGPGTRLTVL.

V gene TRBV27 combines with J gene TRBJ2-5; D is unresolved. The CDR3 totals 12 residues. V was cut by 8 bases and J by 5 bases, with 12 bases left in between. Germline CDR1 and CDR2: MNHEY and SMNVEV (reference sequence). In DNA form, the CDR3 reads TGTGCCAGCGGTACTTTTTGGGAGACCCAGTACTTC. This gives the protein CASGTFWETQYF.

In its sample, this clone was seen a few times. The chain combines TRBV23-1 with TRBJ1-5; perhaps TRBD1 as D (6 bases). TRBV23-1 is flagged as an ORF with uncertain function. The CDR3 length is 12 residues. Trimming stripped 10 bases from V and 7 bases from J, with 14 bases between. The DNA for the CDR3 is TGCGCCAAATTCATTCAGGGGCAGCCCCAGCATTTT. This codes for CAKFIQGQPQHF.

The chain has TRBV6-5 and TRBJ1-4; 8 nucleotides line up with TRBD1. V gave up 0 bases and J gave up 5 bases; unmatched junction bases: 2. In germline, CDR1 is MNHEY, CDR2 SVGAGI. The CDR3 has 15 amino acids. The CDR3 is CASSYSWTGNEKLFF. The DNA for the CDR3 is TGTGCCAGCAGTTACTCCTGGACAGGGAATGAAAAACTGTTTTTT.

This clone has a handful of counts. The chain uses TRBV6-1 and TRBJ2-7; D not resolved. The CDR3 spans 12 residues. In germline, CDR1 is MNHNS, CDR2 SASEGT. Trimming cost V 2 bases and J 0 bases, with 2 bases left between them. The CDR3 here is CASSEYSYEQYF. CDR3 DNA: TGTGCCAGCAGTGAATACTCCTACGAGCAGTACTTC.

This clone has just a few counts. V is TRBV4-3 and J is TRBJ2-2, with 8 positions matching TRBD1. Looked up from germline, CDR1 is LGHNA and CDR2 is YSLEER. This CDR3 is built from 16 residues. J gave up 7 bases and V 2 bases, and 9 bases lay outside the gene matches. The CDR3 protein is CASSQLPRQGIGELFF. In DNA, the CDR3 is TGCGCCAGCAGCCAATTGCCCCGACAGGGGATCGGGGAGCTGTTTTTT.